Presented here are 32 T cell receptor beta chains from one specimen sequenced in a study of blood T cells in healthy people across ages. It was with a sample-barcoded 5' primer and a J-beta primer mix that a second PCR of about 7 to 12 cycles was run. TCRdb used MiXCR to reprocess the 5' RACE reads, holding one entry per CDR3 protein. The sample yields 450,000 to 700,000 distinct CDR3 sequences, 25% to 30% seen once. The specimen sequenced was blood. The receptors stem from a woman in her seventies in good health.

This clonotype was observed a few times. The chain is built from TRBV7-2 and TRBJ1-2; TRBD1 might be the D (6 bases). From germline, CDR1 is SGHTA and CDR2 FQGNSA. V was cut by 5 bases and J by 5 bases, with 18 bases left in between. This CDR3 is built from 15 residues. The CDR3, as DNA: TGTGCCAGCAGCCCAGGGGCCAGGTTCGGTTATGGCTACACCTTC. Translated: CASSPGARFGYGYTF.

A note on this clonotype: The junction departs from germline at one end; a sequencing error may be responsible. The chain uses TRBV4-3 and TRBJ2-5; D perhaps matches TRBD2 (6 bases). Germline V gives CDR1 LGHNA, CDR2 YSLEER. The CDR3 is 13 residues long. The CDR3 spells CASSQEGRKTQHF. The CDR3 nucleotides read TGCGCCAGCAGCCAAGAGGGGAGGAAGACCCAGCACTTC.

This clonotype was recorded a few times. The J gene is TRBJ1-4, the V gene TRBV5-1; no definite D call. The CDR3 runs to 13 residues. Germline CDR1 and CDR2: SGHRS and YFSETQ. The ends were cut back, 5 bases at V and 3 bases at J, with 8 bases in the middle. CDR3 DNA sequence: TGCGCCAGCAGGGGTGGACCTAATGAAAAACTGTTTTTT. This encodes CASRGGPNEKLFF.

Concerning this clonotype: One end of the junction fails to match germline, which may point to a read error. The V and J genes are TRBV29-1 and TRBJ1-2, with a tentative D call TRBD1 (6 bases). The CDR3 runs to 14 residues. CDR1 is SQVTM and CDR2 is ANQGSEA in the germline V gene. CDR3 loop: CSVAGTGGNYGYTF. The DNA of the CDR3 is TGCAGCGTCGCCGGGACCGGGGGCAACTACGGCTACACCTTC.

As DNA, the CDR3 is TGTGCCAGCAGTGCGCAGCGGTCTGGCTACAATGAGCAGTTCTTC. This encodes CASSAQRSGYNEQFF. The V call is TRBV2, the J call TRBJ2-1; perhaps TRBD2 as D (5 bases). Germline values: CDR1 SNHLY, CDR2 FYNNEI. Trimming took 4 bases from V and 3 from J, leaving 13 bases between them. The CDR3 contains 15 residues.

The chain couples TRBV19 to TRBJ2-4; D might be TRBD1 or TRBD2, each matching 5 bases. This CDR3 spans 14 amino acids. Germline CDR1 LNHDA, CDR2 SQIVND (reference sequence). The ends were cut back, 5 bases at V and 6 bases at J, with 14 bases in the middle. The CDR3 loop is CASSQRGLGNIQYF. CDR3 in DNA: TGTGCCAGTAGTCAGAGGGGCCTTGGAAACATTCAGTACTTC.

The chain recombines TRBV7-9 with TRBJ1-1; the D gene is possibly TRBD1 (5 bases). CDR1 is SEHNR, CDR2 FQNEAQ, per germline (reference sequence). The CDR3 contains 14 residues. V was pared by 1 base and J by 10 bases, with 16 bases between. CDR3 nucleotide sequence: TGTGCCAGCAGCTTAGAGGCGGGGACCGCGGGAGCTTTCTTT. It codes for CASSLEAGTAGAFF.

The chain employs TRBV28 and TRBJ2-5, with 10 positions matching TRBD1. The DNA matches TRBJ2-7 better at its end, which makes the J call doubtful. The germline gives CDR1 MDHEN, CDR2 SYDVKM. The CDR3 length is 15 residues. CDR3 region: CASSHTGTGAYEQYF. The CDR3 DNA reads as TGTGCCAGCAGTCATACCGGGACAGGGGCTTACGAGCAGTACTTC.

This clonotype has just a few counts. The J gene is TRBJ2-5, the V gene TRBV29-1, with D possibly TRBD2 on 5 matching bases. The CDR3 contains 13 residues. Germline V gives CDR1 SQVTM, CDR2 ANQGSEA. Deletions cut 1 base from V and 5 bases from J, with 11 bases between. The CDR3 nucleotides are TGCAGCGTTGAAGGAGGGATGGGGGAGACCCAGTACTTC. As protein: CSVEGGMGETQYF. Full variable domain (outside the CDR3, taken from reference TRBV29-1 and TRBJ2-5): SAVISQKPSRDICQRGTSLTIQCQVDSQVTMMFWYRQQPGQSLTLIATANQGSEATYESGFVIDKFPISRPNLTFSTLTVSNMSPEDSSIYLCSVEGGMGETQYFGPGTRLLVL.

For this clonotype: The CDR3 does not close with the conserved phenylalanine or tryptophan, likely indicating a read error. The chain couples TRBV6-6 to TRBJ2-5; maybe TRBD1 (6 bases). Near its end, the DNA agrees better with TRBJ2-1, so the J call may be wrong. CDR3 length: 14 residues. Per the germline V gene, CDR1 is MNHNY and CDR2 is SVGAGI (reference sequence). The CDR3 DNA is TGTGCCAGCAGTCGGCGGACAGCCTTGAATGAGCAGTTCCTC. This sequence encodes CASSRRTALNEQFL.

The chain carries TRBV20-1 and TRBJ2-5; D is uncertain. The ends were cut back, 3 bases at V and 5 bases at J, with 4 bases in the middle. The CDR3 is 10 residues long. Germline CDR1 DFQATT, CDR2 SNEGSKA (reference sequence). This chain's CDR3 is CSASLETQYF. The DNA of the CDR3 is TGCAGTGCTAGTTTGGAGACCCAGTACTTC.

V gene TRBV9 combines with J gene TRBJ2-1, with a weak D call TRBD1 (6 bases). CDR3 length: 16 amino acids. V was pared by 0 bases and J by 4 bases, with 14 bases between. Germline CDR1 reads SGDLS; CDR2 reads YYNGEE. The CDR3 DNA sequence: TGTGCCAGCAGCGTAGCGAACCTACAGGGTTACAATGAGCAGTTCTTC. Translated, it gives CASSVANLQGYNEQFF.

The chain uses TRBV7-9 and TRBJ2-2; perhaps D is TRBD1 or TRBD2 (5 bases each). The ends were cut back, 5 bases at V and 6 bases at J, with 13 bases in the middle. Germline values: CDR1 SEHNR, CDR2 FQNEAQ (reference sequence). This CDR3 is 14 amino acids long. DNA for the CDR3: TGTGCCAGCAGCGCCGGGACGGCACCCGGGGAGCTGTTTTTT. Translating gives CASSAGTAPGELFF.

About this clonotype: This may come from a read error, since a much larger clone is one base off. The chain couples TRBV29-1 to TRBJ1-5; 9 nucleotides align to TRBD1. This CDR3 region has 14 residues. Germline V gene lookup returns CDR1 SQVTM and CDR2 ANQGSEA. The CDR3 sequence is CGVVLGQGSQPQHF. CDR3 DNA: TGCGGCGTTGTATTAGGACAGGGGAGCCAGCCCCAGCATTTT.

This sequence joins TRBV5-6 and TRBJ1-2; D is possibly TRBD1 (6 bases). In germline, CDR1 is SGHDT, CDR2 YYEEEE. The CDR3 has 13 residues. V was trimmed by 1 base and J by 5 bases, leaving 9 bases between them. Here the CDR3 reads CASSLKDRYGYTF. The CDR3 coding sequence is TGTGCCAGCAGCTTGAAGGACAGATATGGCTACACCTTC.

This rearrangement joins TRBV12-3 or TRBV12-4 to TRBJ1-6; D is unresolved. The CDR3 is 13 amino acids. V dropped 5 bases and J dropped 14 bases, with 16 bases sitting between them. The CDR3 nucleotides read TGTGCCAGCAGTCTGGGGAACCCTACTTCCCTCCACTTT. Its translation is CASSLGNPTSLHF.

This clonotype showed up just a few times. The V gene is TRBV28, the J gene TRBJ1-4; no clear D gene. CDR3 length equals 15 residues. Germline V gene sequence: CDR1 MDHEN, CDR2 SYDVKM. V was clipped by 7 bases and J by 8 bases, with 20 bases between them. CDR3 protein: CASNQSGEATEKLFF. DNA of the CDR3: TGTGCCAGCAATCAAAGTGGGGAGGCTACCGAAAAACTGTTTTTT.

The rearrangement uses TRBV20-1 and TRBJ2-3; 7 bases are a match to TRBD2. CDR1 and CDR2 from the germline V gene are DFQATT and SNEGSKA (reference sequence). This CDR3 contains 15 residues. The J segment lost 1 base and the V segment lost 6 bases, leaving 10 bases of the junction unmatched. The chain's CDR3 is CSARPERGGTDTQYF. CDR3 DNA sequence: TGCAGTGCCCGCCCCGAGCGGGGAGGCACAGATACGCAGTATTTT.

This chain uses TRBV20-1 with TRBJ2-5, with D perhaps TRBD1 (5 bases). Germline CDR1 is DFQATT and CDR2 is SNEGSKA (reference sequence). This CDR3 spans 15 amino acids. V gave up 0 bases and J gave up 5 bases, with 16 bases separating them. The CDR3 is CSARDPAGYDETQYF. The CDR3 coding sequence is TGCAGTGCTAGAGATCCGGCAGGGTATGATGAGACCCAGTACTTC.

The chain recombines TRBV4-3 with TRBJ2-4, with no clear D. The CDR3 is made up of 14 amino acids. Trimming stripped 0 bases from V and 9 bases from J, with 12 bases between. Germline-derived CDR1 and CDR2 are LGHNA and YSLEER. CDR3 amino acids: CASSQDLWTSIQYF. For the CDR3, the DNA is TGCGCCAGCAGCCAAGATCTGTGGACGAGCATTCAGTACTTC.

In this sample, this clonotype turned up a few times. V usage is TRBV27 and J usage is TRBJ1-5, with D perhaps TRBD1 (5 bases). From germline, CDR1 is MNHEY and CDR2 SMNVEV (reference sequence). This CDR3 is 16 amino acids long. V lost 7 bases and J lost 1, with 17 bases in between. The CDR3 sequence is CASNPTGQLSNQPQHF. In DNA form, the CDR3 reads TGTGCCAGCAATCCCACCGGACAATTGAGCAATCAGCCCCAGCATTTT.

This clonotype has just a few counts. The chain is built from TRBV4-2 and TRBJ2-5; TRBD2 aligns across 11 bases. CDR3 size: 17 residues. CDR1 LGHNA and CDR2 YNFKEQ come from the germline V gene. V shed 4 bases, J shed 5 bases, and the junction held 12 bases outside the gene matches. CDR3 DNA sequence: TGTGCCAGCAGCCCTCACTTTAGCGGGGGGGCCCCCGAGACCCAGTACTTC. Translating gives CASSPHFSGGAPETQYF.

The chain couples TRBV2 to TRBJ2-1; D remains ambiguous. The CDR3 is made up of 17 amino acids. CDR1 and CDR2 from the germline V gene are SNHLY and FYNNEI. V was cut by 2 bases and J by 4 bases, with 18 bases left in between. The CDR3 here is CASSESMLDKTYNEQFF. The CDR3 bases are TGTGCCAGCAGTGAAAGCATGTTAGATAAAACTTACAATGAGCAGTTCTTC.

This clonotype was seen more than once but under ten times. The J gene is TRBJ1-2, the V gene TRBV9; D uncertain. The germline V and J ends were trimmed by 2 bases and 7 bases, with 18 bases remaining between them. This CDR3 region has 15 residues. Germline V gene lookup returns CDR1 SGDLS and CDR2 YYNGEE. The CDR3 sequence: CASSVDPREMGGYTF. CDR3 bases: TGTGCCAGCAGCGTCGACCCGAGGGAGATGGGTGGCTACACCTTC.

This clonotype was recorded a few times. The V call is TRBV20-1, the J call TRBJ1-3; no firm D call. The CDR3 extends over 14 amino acids. Germline values: CDR1 DFQATT, CDR2 SNEGSKA (reference sequence). V was trimmed by 6 bases and J by 1 base, leaving 13 bases between them. CDR3 sequence: CSAANPGSGNTIYF. The CDR3 DNA sequence: TGCAGTGCCGCGAACCCGGGGTCTGGAAACACCATATATTTT.

This clonotype was counted a single time. The chain has TRBV7-2 and TRBJ2-1; tentative D call: TRBD1 (5 bases). The CDR3 is 15 amino acids. Deletions cut 1 base from V and 4 bases from J, with 11 bases between. CDR1 is SGHTA and CDR2 is FQGNSA in the germline V gene. In nucleotides, the CDR3 is TGTGCCAGCAGCTTAGTAACACAGGATTACAATGAGCAGTTCTTC. Encoded protein: CASSLVTQDYNEQFF. Supplemented by reference TRBV7-2 and TRBJ2-1, the full variable domain reads GAGVSQSPSNKVTEKGKDVELRCDPISGHTALYWYRQSLGQGLEFLIYFQGNSAPDKSGLPSDRFSAERTGGSVSTLTIQRTQQEDSAVYLCASSLVTQDYNEQFFGPGTRLTVL.

V is TRBV20-1 and J is TRBJ2-7; TRBD1 or TRBD2 may be the D gene (6 bases each). Trimming took 5 bases from V and 2 from J, leaving 16 bases between them. The length of the CDR3 is 14 residues. The germline V gene has CDR1 DFQATT and CDR2 SNEGSKA (reference sequence). The DNA of the CDR3 is TGCAGTGCTGAGGGGGGCCAAACCGCCTACGAGCAGTACTTC. This encodes CSAEGGQTAYEQYF.

This clonotype was observed a few times. V usage is TRBV20-1 and J usage is TRBJ1-1; maybe TRBD1 (5 bases). Germline V gene data show CDR1 as DFQATT and CDR2 as SNEGSKA (reference sequence). The CDR3 has 15 residues. Trimming stripped 0 bases from V and 5 bases from J, with 16 bases between. The CDR3 DNA is TGCAGTGCTAGAGATGGCTCCGGGGGAGGTACTGAAGCTTTCTTT. This translates into CSARDGSGGGTEAFF.

This clonotype was counted between two and nine times. This chain links TRBV20-1 with TRBJ2-3, with D possibly being TRBD1 (5 bases). The CDR3 loop spans 15 amino acids. Trimming shortened V by 0 bases and J by 0 bases, and 10 bases separated the two germline ends. Germline V CDR1 and CDR2: DFQATT, SNEGSKA (reference sequence). The CDR3 is CSARDPGHSTDTQYF. The DNA for the CDR3 is TGCAGTGCTAGAGATCCAGGGCACAGCACAGATACGCAGTATTTT.

This clonotype was found a few times. The chain has TRBV3-1 and TRBJ2-5; D gene uncertain. Germline lookup yields CDR1 LGHDT and CDR2 YNNKEL (reference sequence). Deletions cut 5 bases from V and 0 bases from J, with 16 bases between. The CDR3 totals 16 residues. CDR3 in amino acids: CASSSRRTDYQETQYF. The CDR3 DNA follows: TGTGCCAGCAGCTCGAGACGGACGGATTACCAAGAGACCCAGTACTTC.

The sample holds a few counts of this clonotype. J is TRBJ2-7 and V is TRBV19; unclear D gene. The CDR3 is made up of 12 amino acids. Trimming removed 7 bases at V and 5 bases at J, with 12 bases between. Germline loops: CDR1 LNHDA, CDR2 SQIVND (reference sequence). CDR3 residues: CASKYSTHEQYF. The CDR3 DNA follows: TGTGCCAGTAAATACAGCACCCACGAGCAGTACTTC. Supplemented by reference TRBV19 and TRBJ2-7, the full variable domain reads DGGITQSPKYLFRKEGQNVTLSCEQNLNHDAMYWYRQDPGQGLRLIYYSQIVNDFQKGDIAEGYSVSREKKESFPLTVTSAQKNPTAFYLCASKYSTHEQYFGPGTRLTVT.

About this clonotype: Since a much larger clone is just one base distant, this may be a read error. This chain connects TRBV29-1 to TRBJ1-4; no clear D. The germline V gene encodes CDR1 SQVTM and CDR2 ANQGSEA. This CDR3 region has 17 residues. The V and J ends lost 0 bases and 10 bases respectively, with 24 bases between them. CDR3 in DNA: TGCAGCGTTGAAGATCGCAAAGGCCCCCCAAAGACCGGAAAACTGTTTTTT. Translation gives CSVEDRKGPPKTGKLFF.